This T cell receptor beta chain derives from a study of shared clonotypes between healthy human individuals. It was CD45RO-negative cells, positively selected for CCR7, that made up naive CD8 cells, with terminally differentiated effector memory CD45RA+ cells excluded. Donors, healthy HIV-negative adults, lacked recent acute infections or vaccinations. Every subset's genomic DNA went evenly onto several immunoSEQ plates. Sorted subsets were amplified in replicate PCRs using around 0.2 ug DNA, tens of thousands of T cell genomes. The table came from immunoSEQ multiplex PCR; TCRdb's copy has only in-frame clones and leaves some out. This sample has around 2,100,000 clones, with 85% to 95% found just once. Germline CDR1 and CDR2: MGHRA and YSYEKL. Trimming removed 0 bases from V and 4 bases from J; junction bases left unmatched: 11. This CDR3 is 17 amino acids long.

This TCR was sampled from a man aged 18 to 35 in good health. The source material was naive CD8+ T cells sorted from blood. The chain couples TRBV4-1 to TRBJ2-7, with 8 positions matching TRBD2. The CDR3 DNA reads TGCGCCAGCAGCCAAGATTCCTTAAGCGGGAGTGGGTACGAGCAGTACTTC. Translation gives CASSQDSLSGSGYEQYF.